The rows below give T cell receptor beta chains drawn from one sample of a study of beta chain features in type 1 diabetes. Clones were sequenced by immunoSEQ multiplex PCR, and TCRdb holds only the in-frame ones, with some missing. This sample has 300,000 to 450,000 clones; approximately 12% occur once, and the top ten carry approximately 0.015%. The sample taken for sequencing was naive CD4+ T cells from blood. Receptor source: a man in his late teens or twenties in good health. CDR3s include the opening cysteine and the closing phenylalanine or tryptophan. Each record gives: CDR3 length, V gene, clone size, J gene, D gene, CDR3 protein, CDR3 DNA. D genes are given only for firm matches. Size tells how often a clone was seen (once, few, many) or the class of an expanded clone, and some rows leave it out.

15,TRBV30,NA,TRBJ1-1,TRBD1,CAWSDRDRSLRRAFF,TGTGCCTGGAGTGACCGGGACAGGTCACTTCGGCGGGCTTTCTTT
17,TRBV28,few,TRBJ2-1,NA,CASTGRGTPRLYNEQFF,TGTGCCAGCACCGGGCGTGGGACTCCCCGGCTCTACAATGAGCAGTTCTTC
13,TRBV4-3,few,TRBJ2-5,NA,CASSQGRKETQYF,TGCGCCAGCAGCCAAGGCAGGAAAGAGACCCAGTACTTC
15,TRBV7-2,NA,TRBJ2-7,TRBD2,CASSPTSGSSYEQYF,TGTGCCAGCAGCCCCACTAGCGGGAGCTCCTACGAGCAGTACTTC
14,TRBV7-9,few,TRBJ2-3,TRBD1,CASSSTGITDTQYF,TGTGCCAGCAGCTCGACAGGGATCACAGATACGCAGTATTTT
17,TRBV7-9,few,TRBJ1-1,TRBD1,CASSQGGQGSSGTEAFF,TGTGCCAGCAGCCAGGGGGGACAGGGGTCTTCGGGCACTGAAGCTTTCTTT
11,TRBV20-1,NA,TRBJ1-2,NA,CSGRGGRGYTF,TGCAGCGGACGGGGGGGCCGGGGCTACACCTTC
12,TRBV6-1,NA,TRBJ1-2,NA,CASSRQAEKGTF,TGTGCCAGCAGTAGACAGGCGGAGAAGGGCACCTTC
13,TRBV7-8,NA,TRBJ1-2,NA,CASSLGTGIGYTF,TGTGCCAGCAGCTTAGGAACAGGGATAGGCTACACCTTC
15,TRBV4-3,many,TRBJ2-1,NA,CASSQGWQYYNEQFF,TGCGCCAGCAGCCAAGGTTGGCAGTACTACAATGAGCAGTTCTTC
14,TRBV30,NA,TRBJ1-4,NA,CAWEGRGHGEKLFF,TGTGCCTGGGAGGGCCGCGGTCATGGCGAAAAACTGTTTTTT
11,TRBV19,few,TRBJ1-2,NA,CASSSGSGYTF,TGTGCCAGTAGTTCCGGTAGTGGCTACACCTTC
17,TRBV7-9,NA,TRBJ2-6,TRBD1,CASSKRQGDLGANVLTF,TGTGCCAGCAGCAAGAGACAGGGGGATTTGGGGGCCAACGTCCTGACTTTC
16,TRBV5-6,few,TRBJ2-3,TRBD1,CASSLYVGQGTDTQYF,TGTGCCAGCAGCTTGTACGTCGGACAGGGCACAGATACGCAGTATTTT
15,TRBV5-4,NA,TRBJ1-1,TRBD1,CASSHRGRVNTEAFF,TGTGCCAGCAGCCACAGGGGGCGGGTGAACACTGAAGCTTTCTTT
16,TRBV27,few,TRBJ1-6,NA,CASSPRAPGGDSPLHF,TGTGCCAGCAGTCCGCGGGCTCCCGGAGGGGATTCACCCCTCCACTTT
13,TRBV7-3,NA,TRBJ1-5,NA,CASSLTSNQPQHF,TGTGCCAGCAGCTTAACGAGTAATCAGCCCCAGCATTTT
14,TRBV9,few,TRBJ2-2,TRBD1,CASSRRTGFGELFF,TGTGCCAGCAGCAGAAGGACAGGGTTCGGGGAGCTGTTTTTT
16,TRBV5-4,few,TRBJ2-5,NA,CASSLKLGRVQETQYF,TGTGCCAGCAGCTTAAAGCTCGGCCGGGTACAAGAGACCCAGTACTTC
16,TRBV4-1,few,TRBJ2-1,NA,CASSQGLGRSYNEQFF,TGCGCCAGCAGCCAAGGTTTAGGGAGGTCCTACAATGAGCAGTTCTTC
12,TRBV30,few,TRBJ1-1,NA,CAWGGVYTEAFF,TGTGCCTGGGGGGGGGTTTACACTGAAGCTTTCTTT
14,TRBV5-1,NA,TRBJ2-7,NA,CASSLGLDSYEQYF,TGCGCCAGCAGCTTGGGGCTGGACAGCTACGAGCAGTACTTC
14,TRBV10-3,NA,TRBJ2-3,TRBD1,CATQTGTGQDTQYF,TGTGCCACCCAAACCGGGACAGGGCAAGATACGCAGTATTTT
13,TRBV29-1,NA,TRBJ2-7,NA,CSAGTGSSYEQYF,TGCAGCGCTGGAACAGGGTCCTCCTACGAGCAGTACTTC
16,TRBV7-2,few,TRBJ2-5,TRBD2,CASRPELAGGTETQYF,TGTGCCAGCAGGCCGGAACTAGCGGGAGGGACAGAGACCCAGTACTTC
14,TRBV4-3,NA,TRBJ1-4,NA,CASSPDYNGEKLFF,TGCGCCAGCAGCCCCGACTACAACGGAGAAAAACTGTTTTTT
15,TRBV7-3,few,TRBJ2-1,TRBD2,CASSFQLAGHNEQFF,TGTGCCAGCAGCTTTCAACTAGCGGGACACAATGAGCAGTTCTTC
17,TRBV4-2,NA,TRBJ2-5,TRBD1,CASSQLSGTGESETQYF,TGTGCCAGCAGCCAATTGTCGGGGACAGGCGAATCGGAGACCCAGTACTTC
17,TRBV28,NA,TRBJ1-2,TRBD1,CASSLRVARQGARGYTF,TGTGCCAGCAGTCTGCGGGTGGCGAGACAGGGGGCGCGGGGCTACACCTTC
14,TRBV19,NA,TRBJ1-2,NA,CASSIDGGLGGYTF,TGTGCCAGTAGTATAGACGGCGGCCTAGGAGGCTACACCTTC
16,TRBV30,few,TRBJ2-6,NA,CAWSRDRSSGANVLTF,TGTGCCTGGAGTCGTGACAGGAGCTCTGGGGCCAACGTCCTGACTTTC
13,TRBV7-2,once,TRBJ2-1,NA,CASSYYPQSEQFF,TGTGCCAGCAGCTACTACCCTCAGAGTGAGCAGTTCTTC
13,TRBV5-4,few,TRBJ2-3,NA,CASSLRGTDTQYF,TGTGCCAGCAGCTTGCGGGGCACAGATACGCAGTATTTT
14,TRBV7-9,NA,TRBJ1-1,NA,CASSLVSVHTEAFF,TGTGCCAGCAGCTTAGTGTCCGTCCACACTGAAGCTTTCTTT
14,TRBV2,NA,TRBJ2-1,NA,CASRRDSMNNEQFF,TGTGCCAGCAGGAGGGACTCGATGAACAATGAGCAGTTCTTC
12,TRBV4-3,few,TRBJ2-1,NA,CASSQYLNEQFF,TGCGCCAGCAGCCAATATCTGAATGAGCAGTTCTTC
15,TRBV28,NA,TRBJ1-5,NA,CASTRQEIVYQPQHF,TGTGCCAGCACAAGACAGGAAATAGTGTATCAGCCCCAGCATTTT
16,TRBV4-2,few,TRBJ2-3,NA,CASSQVSGATPDTQYF,TGTGCCAGCAGCCAAGTGTCGGGAGCCACGCCAGATACGCAGTATTTT
13,TRBV30,NA,TRBJ2-7,TRBD2,CAWKQRGDMEQYF,TGTGCCTGGAAACAGCGGGGGGACATGGAGCAGTACTTC
15,TRBV28,NA,TRBJ2-5,TRBD1,CASSVPGQGRITQYF,TGTGCCAGCAGTGTTCCGGGACAGGGGAGGATTACCCAGTACTTC
16,TRBV7-2,NA,TRBJ2-1,NA,CASSEWGDLSYNEQFF,TGTGCCAGCAGCGAGTGGGGGGACCTTTCCTACAATGAGCAGTTCTTC
15,TRBV19,few,TRBJ1-2,TRBD1,CASNAPGQGANGYTF,TGTGCCAGTAACGCACCGGGACAGGGGGCGAATGGCTACACCTTC
14,TRBV5-6,NA,TRBJ2-2,NA,CASSYIQGHGELFF,TGTGCCAGCAGCTATATACAGGGCCACGGGGAGCTGTTTTTT
15,TRBV28,few,TRBJ1-4,TRBD1,CASSLSGTGFEKLFF,TGTGCCAGCAGTTTATCCGGGACAGGCTTTGAAAAACTGTTTTTT
15,TRBV5-1,few,TRBJ2-7,NA,CASSLGGGTVDEQYF,TGCGCCAGCAGCTTGGGCGGGGGCACTGTGGACGAGCAGTACTTC
16,TRBV7-6,NA,TRBJ2-7,TRBD2,CASSLWQAGGPYEQYF,TGTGCCAGCAGCTTATGGCAAGCGGGAGGCCCCTACGAGCAGTACTTC
13,TRBV5-1,few,TRBJ2-5,NA,CASSSVTEETQYF,TGCGCCAGCAGCTCCGTCACGGAAGAGACCCAGTACTTC
15,TRBV18,NA,TRBJ1-3,NA,CASSPRGTSGNTIYF,TGTGCCAGCTCACCACGAGGTACCTCTGGAAACACCATATATTTT
18,TRBV7-9,few,TRBJ1-4,NA,CASSLVRDTQATNEKLFF,TGTGCCAGCAGCTTAGTTCGGGATACCCAGGCAACTAATGAAAAACTGTTTTTT